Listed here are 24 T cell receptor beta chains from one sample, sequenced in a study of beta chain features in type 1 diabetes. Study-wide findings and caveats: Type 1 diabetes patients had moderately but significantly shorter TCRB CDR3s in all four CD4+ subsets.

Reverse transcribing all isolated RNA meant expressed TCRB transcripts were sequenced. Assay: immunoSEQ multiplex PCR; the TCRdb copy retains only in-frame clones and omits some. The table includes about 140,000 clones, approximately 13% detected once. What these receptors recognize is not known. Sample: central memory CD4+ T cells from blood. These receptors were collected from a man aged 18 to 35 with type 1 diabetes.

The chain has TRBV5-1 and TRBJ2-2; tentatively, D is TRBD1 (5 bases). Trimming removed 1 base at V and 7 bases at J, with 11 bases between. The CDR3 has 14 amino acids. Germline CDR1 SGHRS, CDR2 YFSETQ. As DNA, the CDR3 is TGCGCCAGCAGCTTGTCGGCAGGGATCGGGGAGCTGTTTTTT. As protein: CASSLSAGIGELFF.

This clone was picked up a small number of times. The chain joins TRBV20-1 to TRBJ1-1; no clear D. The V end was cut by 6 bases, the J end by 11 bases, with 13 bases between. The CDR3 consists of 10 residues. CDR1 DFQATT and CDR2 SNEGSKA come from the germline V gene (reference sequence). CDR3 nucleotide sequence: TGCAGTGCGTCCGGGATGGGGGCTTTCTTT. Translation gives CSASGMGAFF.

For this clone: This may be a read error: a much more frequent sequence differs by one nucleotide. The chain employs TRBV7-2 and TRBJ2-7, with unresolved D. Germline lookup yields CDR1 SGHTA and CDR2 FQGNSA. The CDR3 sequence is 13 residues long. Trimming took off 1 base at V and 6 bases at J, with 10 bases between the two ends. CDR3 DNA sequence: TGTGCCAGCAGCTTAGGGGTGAGTTCCGAGCAGTACTTC. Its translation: CASSLGVSSEQYF.

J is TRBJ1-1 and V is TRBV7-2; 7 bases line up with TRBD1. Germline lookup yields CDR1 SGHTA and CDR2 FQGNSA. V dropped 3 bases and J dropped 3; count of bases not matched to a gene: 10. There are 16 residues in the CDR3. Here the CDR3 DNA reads TGTGCCAGCAGCTTTTCCGGGACAGATATCCACACTGAAGCTTTCTTT. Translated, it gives CASSFSGTDIHTEAFF.

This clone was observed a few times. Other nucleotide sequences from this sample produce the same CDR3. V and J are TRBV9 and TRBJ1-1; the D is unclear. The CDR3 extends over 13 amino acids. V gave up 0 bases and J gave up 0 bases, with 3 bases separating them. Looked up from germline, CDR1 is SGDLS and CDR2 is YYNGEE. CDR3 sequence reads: CASSVAVNTEAFF. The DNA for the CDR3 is TGTGCCAGCAGCGTAGCGGTGAACACTGAAGCTTTCTTT.

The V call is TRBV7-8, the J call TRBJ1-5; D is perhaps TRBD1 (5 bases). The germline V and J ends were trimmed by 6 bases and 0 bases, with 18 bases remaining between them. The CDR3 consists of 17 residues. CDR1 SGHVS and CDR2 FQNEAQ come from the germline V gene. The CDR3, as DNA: TGTGCCAGCAGGCCAAACCCAGGGATATATAGCAATCAGCCCCAGCATTTT. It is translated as CASRPNPGIYSNQPQHF.

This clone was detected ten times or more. CDR3 loop: CASSLGPGTGANVLTF. The CDR3 DNA is TGTGCCAGCAGCTTGGGACCCGGGACTGGGGCCAACGTCCTGACTTTC. The chain combines TRBV7-2 with TRBJ2-6; D could derive from TRBD1 or TRBD2 (5 bases each). The germline V gene has CDR1 SGHTA and CDR2 FQGNSA. There are 16 residues in the CDR3. V was pared by 3 bases and J by 2 bases, with 11 bases between.

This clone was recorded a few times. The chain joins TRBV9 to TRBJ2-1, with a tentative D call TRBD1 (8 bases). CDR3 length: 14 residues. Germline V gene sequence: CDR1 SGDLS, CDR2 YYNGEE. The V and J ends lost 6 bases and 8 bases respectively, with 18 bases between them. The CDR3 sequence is CASTQGAGRDEQFF. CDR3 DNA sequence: TGTGCCAGCACCCAGGGGGCGGGGAGGGATGAGCAGTTCTTC. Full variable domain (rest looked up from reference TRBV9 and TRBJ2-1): DSGVTQTPKHLITATGQRVTLRCSPRSGDLSVYWYQQSLDQGLQFLIQYYNGEERAKGNILERFSAQQFPDLHSELNLSSLELGDSALYFCASTQGAGRDEQFFGPGTRLTVL.

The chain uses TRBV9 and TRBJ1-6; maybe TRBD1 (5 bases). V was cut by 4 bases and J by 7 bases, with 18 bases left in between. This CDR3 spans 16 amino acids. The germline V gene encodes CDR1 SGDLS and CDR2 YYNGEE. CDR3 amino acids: CASSPPGTLGNSPLHF. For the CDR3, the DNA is TGTGCCAGCAGCCCCCCTGGGACCCTGGGGAATTCACCCCTCCACTTT.

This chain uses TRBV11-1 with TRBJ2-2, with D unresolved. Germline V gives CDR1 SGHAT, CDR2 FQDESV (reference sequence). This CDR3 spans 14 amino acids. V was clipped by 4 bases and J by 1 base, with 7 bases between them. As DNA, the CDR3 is TGTGCCAGCAGCTACCAACAGAACACCGGGGAGCTGTTTTTT. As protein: CASSYQQNTGELFF.

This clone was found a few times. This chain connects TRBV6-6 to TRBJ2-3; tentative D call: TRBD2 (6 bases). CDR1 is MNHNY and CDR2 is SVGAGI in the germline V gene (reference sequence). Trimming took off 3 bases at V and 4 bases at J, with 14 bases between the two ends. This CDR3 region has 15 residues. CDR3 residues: CASSYRGGVADTQYF. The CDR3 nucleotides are TGTGCCAGCAGTTATCGGGGCGGGGTGGCAGATACGCAGTATTTT.

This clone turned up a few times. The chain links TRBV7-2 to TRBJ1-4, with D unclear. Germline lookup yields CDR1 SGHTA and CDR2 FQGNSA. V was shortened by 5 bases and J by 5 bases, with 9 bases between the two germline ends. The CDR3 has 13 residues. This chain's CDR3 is CASSNVENEKLFF. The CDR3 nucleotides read TGTGCCAGCAGCAACGTCGAGAATGAAAAACTGTTTTTT.

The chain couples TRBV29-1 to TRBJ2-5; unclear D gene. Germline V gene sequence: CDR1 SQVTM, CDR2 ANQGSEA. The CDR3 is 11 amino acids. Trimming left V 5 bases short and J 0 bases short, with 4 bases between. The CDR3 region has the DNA TGCAGCGTTAACCACCAAGAGACCCAGTACTTC. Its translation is CSVNHQETQYF.

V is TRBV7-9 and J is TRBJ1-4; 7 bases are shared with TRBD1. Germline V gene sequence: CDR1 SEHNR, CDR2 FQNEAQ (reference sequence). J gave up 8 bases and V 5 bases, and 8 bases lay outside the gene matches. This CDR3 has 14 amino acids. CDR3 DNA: TGTGCCAGCAGCAGGGGGCAGGGTGGCGAAAAACTGTTTTTT. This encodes CASSRGQGGEKLFF.

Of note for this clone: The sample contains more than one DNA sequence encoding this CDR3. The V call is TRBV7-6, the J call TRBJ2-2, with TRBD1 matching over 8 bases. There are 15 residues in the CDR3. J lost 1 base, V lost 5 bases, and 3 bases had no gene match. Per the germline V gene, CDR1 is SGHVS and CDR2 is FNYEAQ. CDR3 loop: CASSPGTGNTGELFF. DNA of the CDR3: TGTGCCAGCAGCCCGGGGACAGGGAACACCGGGGAGCTGTTTTTT.

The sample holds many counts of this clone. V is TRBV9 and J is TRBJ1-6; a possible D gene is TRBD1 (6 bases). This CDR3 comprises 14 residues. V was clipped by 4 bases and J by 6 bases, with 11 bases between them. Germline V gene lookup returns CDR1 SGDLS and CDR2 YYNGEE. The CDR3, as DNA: TGTGCCAGCAGCCCACAGGGAAGTAATTCACCCCTCCACTTT. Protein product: CASSPQGSNSPLHF.

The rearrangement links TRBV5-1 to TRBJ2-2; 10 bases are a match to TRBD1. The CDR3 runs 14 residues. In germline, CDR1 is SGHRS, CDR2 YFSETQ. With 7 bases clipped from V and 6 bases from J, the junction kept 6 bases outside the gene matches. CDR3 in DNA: TGCGCCAGCGGGACAGGGGAAATGTCCGGGGAGCTGTTTTTT. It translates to CASGTGEMSGELFF.

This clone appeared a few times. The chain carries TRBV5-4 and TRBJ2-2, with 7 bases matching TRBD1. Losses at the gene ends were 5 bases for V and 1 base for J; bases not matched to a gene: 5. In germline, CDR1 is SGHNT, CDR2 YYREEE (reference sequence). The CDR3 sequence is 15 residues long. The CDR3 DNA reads TGTGCCAGCAGTAAACAGGGGCGGAACACCGGGGAGCTGTTTTTT. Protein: CASSKQGRNTGELFF. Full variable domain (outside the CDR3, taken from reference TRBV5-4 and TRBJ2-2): ETGVTQSPTHLIKTRGQQVTLRCSSQSGHNTVSWYQQALGQGPQFIFQYYREEENGRGNFPPRFSGLQFPNYSSELNVNALELDDSALYLCASSKQGRNTGELFFGEGSRLTVL.

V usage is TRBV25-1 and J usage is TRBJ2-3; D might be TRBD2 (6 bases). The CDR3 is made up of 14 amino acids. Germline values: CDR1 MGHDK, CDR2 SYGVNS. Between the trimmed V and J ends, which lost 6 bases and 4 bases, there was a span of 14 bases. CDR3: CASRTGDGADTQYF. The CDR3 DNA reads TGTGCCAGCAGGACGGGGGACGGCGCAGATACGCAGTATTTT.

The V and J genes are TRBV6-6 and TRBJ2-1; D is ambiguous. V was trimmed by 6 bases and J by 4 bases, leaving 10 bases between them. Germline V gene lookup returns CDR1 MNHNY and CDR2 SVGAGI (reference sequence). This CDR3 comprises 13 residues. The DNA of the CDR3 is TGTGCCAGCAGGTACGGAAGATACAATGAGCAGTTCTTC. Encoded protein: CASRYGRYNEQFF.

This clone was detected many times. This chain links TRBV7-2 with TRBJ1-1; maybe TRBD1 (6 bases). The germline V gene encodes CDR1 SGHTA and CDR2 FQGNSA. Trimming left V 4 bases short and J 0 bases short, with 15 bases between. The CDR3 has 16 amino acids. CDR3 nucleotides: TGTGCCAGCAGCTACCCCTCGGGGGGGCTGAACACTGAAGCTTTCTTT. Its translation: CASSYPSGGLNTEAFF.

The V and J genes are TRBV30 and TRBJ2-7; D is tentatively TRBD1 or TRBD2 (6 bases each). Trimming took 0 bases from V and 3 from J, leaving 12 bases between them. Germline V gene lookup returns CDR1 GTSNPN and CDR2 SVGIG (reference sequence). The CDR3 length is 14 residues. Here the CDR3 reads CAWSVGGTRYEQYF. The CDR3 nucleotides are TGTGCCTGGAGTGTAGGGGGGACCCGCTACGAGCAGTACTTC.

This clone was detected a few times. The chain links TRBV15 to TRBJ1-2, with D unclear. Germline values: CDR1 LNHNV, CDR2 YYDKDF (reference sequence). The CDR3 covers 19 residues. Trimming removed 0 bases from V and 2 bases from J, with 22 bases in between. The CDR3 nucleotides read TGTGCCACCAGCAGAGATGGGGAAGGGAGCACTAACCCCAACTATGGCTACACCTTC. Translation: CATSRDGEGSTNPNYGYTF. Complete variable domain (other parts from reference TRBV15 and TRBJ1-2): DAMVIQNPRYQVTQFGKPVTLSCSQTLNHNVMYWYQQKSSQAPKLLFHYYDKDFNNEADTPDNFQSRRPNTSFCFLDIRSPGLGDTAMYLCATSRDGEGSTNPNYGYTFGSGTRLTVV.

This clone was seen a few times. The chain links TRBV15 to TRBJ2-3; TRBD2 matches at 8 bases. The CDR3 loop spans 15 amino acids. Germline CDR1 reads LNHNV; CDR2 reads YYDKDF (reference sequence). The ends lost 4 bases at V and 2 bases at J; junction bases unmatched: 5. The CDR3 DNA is TGTGCCACCAGCACACGAGCGGGGGCCACAGATACGCAGTATTTT. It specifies CATSTRAGATDTQYF.